One and the same sample provided the 7 T cell receptor beta chains below, sequenced in a study of CD8+ T cells in alopecia areata. cDNA prepared by RNA extraction and subsequent reverse transcription served as the template for sequencing. Data came from immunoSEQ multiplex PCR; TCRdb stores just in-frame clones and leaves some out. The sample comprises about 150,000 clones, under 60% of which are singletons, and approximately 20% rests with the top ten. The sample was CD8+ T cells sorted from blood, taken at week 0. The receptors were gathered from a human donor with alopecia areata.

This clone was seen a handful of times. The chain has TRBV5-1 and TRBJ1-2; D is unresolved. CDR3 length equals 15 residues. The V end lost 0 bases, the J end lost 2 bases, and 11 bases lay between the germline ends. Germline V gene data show CDR1 as SGHRS and CDR2 as YFSETQ. In nucleotides, the CDR3 is TGCGCCAGCAGCTTGGCCGAGCGGACGAACTATGGCTACACCTTC. This sequence encodes CASSLAERTNYGYTF.

As concerns this clone: Other DNA sequences in this specimen translate into the identical CDR3. The V call is TRBV6-1, the J call TRBJ1-1; 7 nucleotides match TRBD1. Germline V gene sequence: CDR1 MNHNS, CDR2 SASEGT. After removal of 4 bases from V and 6 bases from J, the junction contained 2 bases not matched to a gene. This CDR3 contains 12 residues. The CDR3 sequence: CASSGQGPEAFF. The DNA of the CDR3 is TGTGCCAGCAGTGGACAGGGCCCTGAAGCTTTCTTT.

This clone occurred a few times. The chain links TRBV5-1 to TRBJ2-1, with TRBD2 matching over 10 bases. Germline CDR1 is SGHRS and CDR2 is YFSETQ. V dropped 0 bases and J dropped 8; count of bases not matched to a gene: 8. This CDR3 contains 16 residues. The CDR3 sequence is CASSLAPAGGRDEQFF. CDR3 DNA sequence: TGCGCCAGCAGCTTGGCCCCAGCGGGGGGGCGTGATGAGCAGTTCTTC.

The chain employs TRBV15 and TRBJ1-5; D remains ambiguous. The germline gives CDR1 LNHNV, CDR2 YYDKDF (reference sequence). The CDR3 covers 14 residues. Trimming shortened V by 1 base and J by 7 bases, and 11 bases separated the two germline ends. Here the CDR3 reads CATSRGKGGQPQHF. CDR3 DNA: TGTGCCACCAGCAGAGGAAAGGGAGGCCAGCCCCAGCATTTT.

The chain joins TRBV7-9 to TRBJ2-5, with D unresolved. Between the trimmed V and J ends, which lost 5 bases and 5 bases, there was a span of 6 bases. Germline loops: CDR1 SEHNR, CDR2 FQNEAQ (reference sequence). This CDR3 spans 11 amino acids. The CDR3 nucleotides are TGTGCCAGCAGCAGGCAGGAGACCCAGTACTTC. Protein: CASSRQETQYF.

This CDR3 is CSVDSGRGMSTDTQYF. CDR3 bases: TGCAGCGTTGATTCAGGGCGGGGGATGAGCACAGATACGCAGTATTTT. The V call is TRBV29-1, the J call TRBJ2-3, with 7 bases lining up with TRBD2. The CDR3 has 16 amino acids. The germline CDR1 and CDR2 sequences are SQVTM and ANQGSEA. The V segment lost 3 bases and the J segment 0 bases; nucleotides outside the gene matches: 9.

This chain uses TRBV4-3 with TRBJ2-1; D remains ambiguous. The CDR3 totals 17 residues. Deletions cut 2 bases from V and 0 bases from J, with 14 bases between. The V gene's germline CDR1 is LGHNA and CDR2 YSLEER. The CDR3 DNA reads as TGCGCCAGCAGCCAAACCCAAAGACTGGGCTCCTACAATGAGCAGTTCTTC. Encoded protein: CASSQTQRLGSYNEQFF.